This T cell receptor beta chain was captured in a study of blood T cell repertoires in COVID-19. Study-level background: Italy, Spain and the United States were the sources of the convalescent and acute COVID-19 samples.

CDR1 is SQVTM and CDR2 is ANQGSEA in the germline V gene. The CDR3 runs to 15 residues. V gave up 4 bases and J gave up 4 bases; unmatched junction bases: 7. Original handling: Quantification of nucleated cells was approximated via reference gene primer amplification. Clones were read by immunoSEQ multiplex PCR, and TCRdb kept only the in-frame ones, dropping some. That table is the source of V, J and clone size, and D and trimming were worked out from the DNA. The sample has about 95,000 clones, under 90% seen once. The gene calls are TRBV29-1 and TRBJ1-2, with 12 nucleotides matching TRBD1. The specimen sequenced was peripheral blood. The source of this sequence is a human donor in a cohort sampled during active COVID-19. CDR3 DNA: TGCAGCGTTGGGGGACAGGGGGCGCAGAGCTATGGCTACACCTTC. This codes for CSVGGQGAQSYGYTF. The variable domain in full, completed from reference TRBV29-1 and TRBJ1-2, reads SAVISQKPSRDICQRGTSLTIQCQVDSQVTMMFWYRQQPGQSLTLIATANQGSEATYESGFVIDKFPISRPNLTFSTLTVSNMSPEDSSIYLCSVGGQGAQSYGYTFGSGTRLTVV.